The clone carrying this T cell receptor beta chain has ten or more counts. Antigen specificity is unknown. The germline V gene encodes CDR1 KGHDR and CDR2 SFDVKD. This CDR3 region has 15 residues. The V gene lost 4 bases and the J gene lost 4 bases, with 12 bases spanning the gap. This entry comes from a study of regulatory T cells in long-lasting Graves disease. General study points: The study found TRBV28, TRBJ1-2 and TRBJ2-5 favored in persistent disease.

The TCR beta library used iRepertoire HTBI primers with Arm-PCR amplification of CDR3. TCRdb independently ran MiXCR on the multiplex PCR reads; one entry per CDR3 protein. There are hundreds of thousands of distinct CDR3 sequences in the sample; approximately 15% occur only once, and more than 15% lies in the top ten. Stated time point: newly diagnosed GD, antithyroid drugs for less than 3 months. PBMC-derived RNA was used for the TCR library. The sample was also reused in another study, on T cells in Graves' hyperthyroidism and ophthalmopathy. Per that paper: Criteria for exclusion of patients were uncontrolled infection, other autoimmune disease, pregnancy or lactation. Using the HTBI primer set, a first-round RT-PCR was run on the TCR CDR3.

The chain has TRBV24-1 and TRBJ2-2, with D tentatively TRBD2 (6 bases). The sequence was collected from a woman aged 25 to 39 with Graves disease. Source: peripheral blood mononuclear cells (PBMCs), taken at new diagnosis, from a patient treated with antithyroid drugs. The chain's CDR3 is CATSDGGVGTGELFF. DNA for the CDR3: TGTGCCACCAGTGACGGGGGAGTGGGCACCGGGGAGCTGTTTTTT.